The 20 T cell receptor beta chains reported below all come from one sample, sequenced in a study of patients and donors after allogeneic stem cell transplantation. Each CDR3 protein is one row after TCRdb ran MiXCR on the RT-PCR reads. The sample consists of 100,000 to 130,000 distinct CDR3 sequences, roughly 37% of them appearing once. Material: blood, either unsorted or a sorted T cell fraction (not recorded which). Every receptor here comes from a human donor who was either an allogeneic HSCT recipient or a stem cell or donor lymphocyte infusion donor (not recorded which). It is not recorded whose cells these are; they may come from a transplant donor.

Here the CDR3 reads CATSEADRKTQYF. The CDR3 bases are TGTGCCACCAGTGAGGCGGACAGGAAGACCCAGTACTTC. The rearrangement uses TRBV24-1 and TRBJ2-5, with 7 bases fitting TRBD1. The J segment lost 6 bases and the V segment lost 4 bases, leaving 4 bases of the junction unmatched. The CDR3 covers 13 residues. CDR1 KGHDR and CDR2 SFDVKD come from the germline V gene.

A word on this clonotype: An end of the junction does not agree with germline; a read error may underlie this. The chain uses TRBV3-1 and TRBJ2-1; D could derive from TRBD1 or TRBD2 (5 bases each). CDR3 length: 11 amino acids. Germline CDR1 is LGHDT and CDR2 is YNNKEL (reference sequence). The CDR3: CASSQAGPILF. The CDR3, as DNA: TGTGCCAGCAGCCAAGCGGGGCCAATTCTCTTC.

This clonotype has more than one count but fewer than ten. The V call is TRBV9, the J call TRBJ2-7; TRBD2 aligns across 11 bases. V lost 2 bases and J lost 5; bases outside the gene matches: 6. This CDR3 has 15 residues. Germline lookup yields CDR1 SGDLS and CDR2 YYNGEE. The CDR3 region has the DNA TGTGCCAGCAGCGTGAAGACTAGCGGGATCCACGAGCAGTACTTC. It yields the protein CASSVKTSGIHEQYF.

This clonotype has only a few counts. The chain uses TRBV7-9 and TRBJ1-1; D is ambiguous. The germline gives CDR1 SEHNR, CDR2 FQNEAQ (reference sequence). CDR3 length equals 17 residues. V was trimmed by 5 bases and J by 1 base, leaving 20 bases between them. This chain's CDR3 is CASSLLWATSSNTEAFF. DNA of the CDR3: TGTGCCAGCAGCCTGTTGTGGGCGACAAGCTCGAACACTGAAGCTTTCTTT.

CDR3 sequence (DNA): TGTGCCAGCTCACCAGCAGGGCTAGCTGGAAACACCATATATTTT. This sequence encodes CASSPAGLAGNTIYF. The chain recombines TRBV18 with TRBJ1-3, with D possibly matching TRBD1 (5 bases). Trimming shortened V by 2 bases and J by 2 bases, and 10 bases separated the two germline ends. Germline lookup yields CDR1 KGHSH and CDR2 LQKENI. The CDR3 loop spans 15 amino acids.

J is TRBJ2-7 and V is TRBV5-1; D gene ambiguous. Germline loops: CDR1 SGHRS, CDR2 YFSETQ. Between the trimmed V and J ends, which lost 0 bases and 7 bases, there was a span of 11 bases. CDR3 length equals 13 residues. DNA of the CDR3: TGCGCCAGCAGCTTGGTTCAGGCCGGGGAGCAGTACTTC. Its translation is CASSLVQAGEQYF.

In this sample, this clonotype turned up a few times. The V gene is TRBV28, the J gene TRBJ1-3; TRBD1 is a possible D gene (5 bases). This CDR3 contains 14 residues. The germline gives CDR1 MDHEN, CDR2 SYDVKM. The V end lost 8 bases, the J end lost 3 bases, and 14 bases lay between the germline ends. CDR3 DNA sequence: TGTGCCAGCGTAATCGCAGGGCTTGGAAACACCATATATTTT. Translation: CASVIAGLGNTIYF. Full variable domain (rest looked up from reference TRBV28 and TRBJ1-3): DVKVTQSSRYLVKRTGEKVFLECVQDMDHENMFWYRQDPGLGLRLIYFSYDVKMKEKGDIPEGYSVSREKKERFSLILESASTNQTSMYLCASVIAGLGNTIYFGEGSWLTVV.

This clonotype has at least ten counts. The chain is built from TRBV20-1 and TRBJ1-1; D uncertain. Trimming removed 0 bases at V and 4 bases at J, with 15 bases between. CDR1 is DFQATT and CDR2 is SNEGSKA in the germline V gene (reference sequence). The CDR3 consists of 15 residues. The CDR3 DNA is TGCAGTGCTAGAGATCCCGCAGGCAGAGGCACTGAAGCTTTCTTT. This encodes CSARDPAGRGTEAFF.

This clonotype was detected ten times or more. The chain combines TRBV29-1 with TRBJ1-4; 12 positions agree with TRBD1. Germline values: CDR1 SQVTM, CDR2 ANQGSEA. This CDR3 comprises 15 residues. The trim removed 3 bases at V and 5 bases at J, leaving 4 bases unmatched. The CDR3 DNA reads TGCAGCGTTGAGGGACAGGGGGCGCGGAATGAAAAACTGTTTTTT. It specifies CSVEGQGARNEKLFF.

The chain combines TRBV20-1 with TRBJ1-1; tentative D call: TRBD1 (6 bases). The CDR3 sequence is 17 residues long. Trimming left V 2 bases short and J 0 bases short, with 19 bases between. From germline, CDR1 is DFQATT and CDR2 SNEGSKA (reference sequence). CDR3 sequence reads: CSARKQGSRPLNTEAFF. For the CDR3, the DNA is TGCAGTGCTAGAAAACAGGGTAGTAGGCCATTGAACACTGAAGCTTTCTTT.

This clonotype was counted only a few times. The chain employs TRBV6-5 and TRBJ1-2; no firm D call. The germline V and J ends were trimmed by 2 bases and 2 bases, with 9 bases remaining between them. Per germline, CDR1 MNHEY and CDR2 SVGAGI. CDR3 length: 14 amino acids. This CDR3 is CASSYIGNNYGYTF. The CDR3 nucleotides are TGTGCCAGCAGTTACATCGGCAACAACTATGGCTACACCTTC.

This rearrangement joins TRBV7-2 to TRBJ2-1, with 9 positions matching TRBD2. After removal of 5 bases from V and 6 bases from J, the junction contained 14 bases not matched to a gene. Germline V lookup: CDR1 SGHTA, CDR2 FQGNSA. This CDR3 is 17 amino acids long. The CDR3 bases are TGTGCCAGCAGCCTAACATACTCGGGACTAGCTTCCAATGAGCAGTTCTTC. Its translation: CASSLTYSGLASNEQFF.

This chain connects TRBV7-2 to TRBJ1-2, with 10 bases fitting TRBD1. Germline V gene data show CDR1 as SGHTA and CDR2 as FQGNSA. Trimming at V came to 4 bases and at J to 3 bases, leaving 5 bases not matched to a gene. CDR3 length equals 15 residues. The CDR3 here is CASSYDRGQYYGYTF. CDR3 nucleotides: TGTGCCAGCAGCTATGACAGGGGGCAATACTATGGCTACACCTTC.

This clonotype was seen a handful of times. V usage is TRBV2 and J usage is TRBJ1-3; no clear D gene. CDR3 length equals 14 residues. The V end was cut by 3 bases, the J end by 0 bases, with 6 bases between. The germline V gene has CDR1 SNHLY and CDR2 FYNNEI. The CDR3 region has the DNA TGTGCCAGCAGTGAGTCAGTCTCTGGAAACACCATATATTTT. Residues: CASSESVSGNTIYF. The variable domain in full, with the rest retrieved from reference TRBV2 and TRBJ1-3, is EPEVTQTPSHQVTQMGQEVILRCVPISNHLYFYWYRQILGQKVEFLVSFYNNEISEKSEIFDDQFSVERPDGSNFTLKIRSTKLEDSAMYFCASSESVSGNTIYFGEGSWLTVV.

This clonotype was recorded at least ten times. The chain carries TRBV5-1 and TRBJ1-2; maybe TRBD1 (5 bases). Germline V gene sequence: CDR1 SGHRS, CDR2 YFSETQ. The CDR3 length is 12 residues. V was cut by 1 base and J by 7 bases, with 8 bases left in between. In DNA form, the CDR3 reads TGCGCCAGCAGCTTGTTCGACAGTGGCTACACCTTC. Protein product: CASSLFDSGYTF. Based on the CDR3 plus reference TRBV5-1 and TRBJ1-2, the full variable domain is KAGVTQTPRYLIKTRGQQVTLSCSPISGHRSVSWYQQTPGQGLQFLFEYFSETQRNKGNFPGRFSGRQFSNSRSEMNVSTLELGDSALYLCASSLFDSGYTFGSGTRLTVV.

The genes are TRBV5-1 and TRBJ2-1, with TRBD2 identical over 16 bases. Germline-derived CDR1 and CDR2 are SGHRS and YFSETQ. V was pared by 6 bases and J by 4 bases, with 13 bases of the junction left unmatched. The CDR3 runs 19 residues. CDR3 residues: CASTESGTSGRAPYNEQFF. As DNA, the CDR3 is TGCGCCAGCACGGAATCCGGGACTAGCGGGAGGGCCCCTTACAATGAGCAGTTCTTC.

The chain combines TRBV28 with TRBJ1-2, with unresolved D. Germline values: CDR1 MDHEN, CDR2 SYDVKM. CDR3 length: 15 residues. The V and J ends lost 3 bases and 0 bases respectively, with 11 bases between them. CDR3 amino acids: CASSFGILANYGYTF. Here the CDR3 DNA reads TGTGCCAGCAGTTTTGGGATTCTAGCTAACTATGGCTACACCTTC.

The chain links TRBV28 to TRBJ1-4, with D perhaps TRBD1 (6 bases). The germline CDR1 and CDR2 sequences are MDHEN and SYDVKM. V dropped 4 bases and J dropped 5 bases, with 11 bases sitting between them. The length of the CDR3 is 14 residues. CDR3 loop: CASSSYGQNEKLFF. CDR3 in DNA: TGTGCCAGCAGTTCATACGGACAGAATGAAAAACTGTTTTTT.

The CDR3 DNA reads as TGCGCCAGCAGAGGCAGGGCAGATACGCAGTATTTT. This gives the protein CASRGRADTQYF. The chain links TRBV5-1 to TRBJ2-3, with D possibly TRBD1 on 5 matching bases. Germline values: CDR1 SGHRS, CDR2 YFSETQ. The CDR3 sequence is 12 residues long. V lost 5 bases, J lost 4 bases, and 8 bases lay in between.

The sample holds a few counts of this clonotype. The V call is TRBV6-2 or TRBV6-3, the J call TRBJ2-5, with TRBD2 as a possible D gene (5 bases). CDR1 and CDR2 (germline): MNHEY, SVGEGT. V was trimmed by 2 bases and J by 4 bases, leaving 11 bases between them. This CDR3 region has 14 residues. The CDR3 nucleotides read TGTGCCAGCAGTTACGGACGAGGGAGAGAGACCCAGTACTTC. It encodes CASSYGRGRETQYF.